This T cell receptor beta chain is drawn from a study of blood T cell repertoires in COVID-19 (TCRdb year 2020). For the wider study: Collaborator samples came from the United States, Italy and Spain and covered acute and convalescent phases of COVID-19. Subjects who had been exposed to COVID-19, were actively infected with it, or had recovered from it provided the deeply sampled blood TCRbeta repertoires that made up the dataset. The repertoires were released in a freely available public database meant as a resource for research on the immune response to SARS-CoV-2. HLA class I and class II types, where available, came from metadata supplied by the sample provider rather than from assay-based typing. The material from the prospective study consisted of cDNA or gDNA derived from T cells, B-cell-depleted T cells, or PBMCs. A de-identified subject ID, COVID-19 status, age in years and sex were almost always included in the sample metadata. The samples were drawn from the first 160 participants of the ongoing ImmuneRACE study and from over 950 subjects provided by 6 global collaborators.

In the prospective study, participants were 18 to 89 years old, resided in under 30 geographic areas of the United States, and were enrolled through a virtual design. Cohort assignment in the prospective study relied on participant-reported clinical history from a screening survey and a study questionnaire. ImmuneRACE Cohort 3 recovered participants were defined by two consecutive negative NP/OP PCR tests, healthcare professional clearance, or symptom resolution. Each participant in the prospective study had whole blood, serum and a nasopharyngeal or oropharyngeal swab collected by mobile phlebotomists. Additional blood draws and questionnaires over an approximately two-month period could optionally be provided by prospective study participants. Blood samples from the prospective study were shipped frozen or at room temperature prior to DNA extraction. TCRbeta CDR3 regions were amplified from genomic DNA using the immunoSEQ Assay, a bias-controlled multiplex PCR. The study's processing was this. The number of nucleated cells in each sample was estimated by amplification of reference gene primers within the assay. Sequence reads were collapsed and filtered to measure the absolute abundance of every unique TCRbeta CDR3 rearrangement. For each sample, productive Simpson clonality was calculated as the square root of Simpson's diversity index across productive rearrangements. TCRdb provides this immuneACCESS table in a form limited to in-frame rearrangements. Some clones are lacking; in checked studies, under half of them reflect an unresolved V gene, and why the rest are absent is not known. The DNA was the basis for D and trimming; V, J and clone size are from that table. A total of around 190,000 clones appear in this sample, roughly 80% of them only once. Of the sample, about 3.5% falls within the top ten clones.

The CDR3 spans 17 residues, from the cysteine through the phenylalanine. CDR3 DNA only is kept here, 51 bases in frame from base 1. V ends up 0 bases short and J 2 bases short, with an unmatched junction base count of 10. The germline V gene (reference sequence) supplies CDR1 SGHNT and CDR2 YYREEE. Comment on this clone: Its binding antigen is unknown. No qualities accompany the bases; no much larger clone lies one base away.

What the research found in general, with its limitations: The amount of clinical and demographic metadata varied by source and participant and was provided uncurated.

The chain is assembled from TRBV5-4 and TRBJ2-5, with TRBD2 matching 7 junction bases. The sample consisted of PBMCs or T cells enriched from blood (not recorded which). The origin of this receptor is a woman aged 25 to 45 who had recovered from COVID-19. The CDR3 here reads CASSLASAGRLQETQYF. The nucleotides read TGTGCCAGCAGCTTGGCTTCAGCGGGAAGGCTTCAAGAGACCCAGTACTTC.